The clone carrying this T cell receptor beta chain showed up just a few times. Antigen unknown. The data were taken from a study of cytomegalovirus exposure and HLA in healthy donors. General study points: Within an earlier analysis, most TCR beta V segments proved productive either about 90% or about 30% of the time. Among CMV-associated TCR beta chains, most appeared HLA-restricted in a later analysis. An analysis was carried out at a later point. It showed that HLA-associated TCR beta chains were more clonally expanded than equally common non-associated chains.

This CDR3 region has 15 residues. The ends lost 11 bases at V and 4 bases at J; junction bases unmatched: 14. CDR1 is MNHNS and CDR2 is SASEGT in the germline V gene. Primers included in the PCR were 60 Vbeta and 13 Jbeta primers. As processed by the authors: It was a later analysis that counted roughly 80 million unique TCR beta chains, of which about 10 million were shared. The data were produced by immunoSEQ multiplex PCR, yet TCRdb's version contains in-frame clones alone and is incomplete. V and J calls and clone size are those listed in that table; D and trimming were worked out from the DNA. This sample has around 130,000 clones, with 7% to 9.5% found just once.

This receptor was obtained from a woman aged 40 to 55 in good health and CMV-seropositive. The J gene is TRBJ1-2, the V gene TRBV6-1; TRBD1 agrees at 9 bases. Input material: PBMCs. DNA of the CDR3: TGTGCCTCAACGGTCCGGGACAGGGACGTCTATGGCTACACCTTC. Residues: CASTVRDRDVYGYTF.